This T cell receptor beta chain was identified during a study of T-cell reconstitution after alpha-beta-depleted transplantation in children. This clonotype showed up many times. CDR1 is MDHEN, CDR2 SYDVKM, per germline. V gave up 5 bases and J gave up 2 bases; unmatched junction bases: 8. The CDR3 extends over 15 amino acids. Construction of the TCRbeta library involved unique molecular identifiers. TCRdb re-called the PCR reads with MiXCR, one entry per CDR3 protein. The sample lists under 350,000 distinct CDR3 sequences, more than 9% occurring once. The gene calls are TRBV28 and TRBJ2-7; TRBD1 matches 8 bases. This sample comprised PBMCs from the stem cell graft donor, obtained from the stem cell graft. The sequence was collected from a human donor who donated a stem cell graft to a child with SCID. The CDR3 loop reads CASSGDRRSPYEQYF. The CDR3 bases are TGTGCCAGCAGTGGGGACAGGAGATCCCCCTACGAGCAGTACTTC.